This TCR beta chain was identified during a study of cytomegalovirus exposure and HLA in healthy donors. Trimming left V 1 base short and J 5 bases short, with 9 bases between. The CDR3 length is 13 residues. CDR1 and CDR2 from the germline V gene are GTSNPN and SVGIG (reference sequence). In regard to this clone: Its antigen is not identified.

In the PCR, 60 Vbeta and 13 Jbeta primers were used. Sequencing used immunoSEQ multiplex PCR; TCRdb keeps in-frame clones, though not all of them. The sample has some 160,000 clones, around 79% seen once. Study findings and constraints: Association of 16,951 TCR beta sequences with HLA alleles was found at 0.05 false discovery rate in a later analysis. Rates of TCR association differed by HLA locus in a later analysis, with DRB1 highest and HLA-C lowest.

The chain combines TRBV30 with TRBJ1-5, with D unclear. The sequence came from a woman in her 50s in good health and CMV-seronegative. The specimen was PBMCs. Written as DNA, the CDR3 is TGTGCCTGGAGTGGCGGGTTGGATCAGCCCCAGCATTTT. It yields the protein CAWSGGLDQPQHF. The whole variable domain, filled in from reference TRBV30 and TRBJ1-5, reads SQTIHQWPATLVQPVGSPLSLECTVEGTSNPNLYWYRQAAGRGLQLLFYSVGIGQISSEVPQNLSASRPQDRQFILSSKKLLLSDSGFYLCAWSGGLDQPQHFGDGTRLSIL.